Listed below are T cell receptor beta chains from one sample, sequenced in a study of OX40 agonist ivuxolimab in advanced cancers. The method was immunoSEQ multiplex PCR; TCRdb's version includes in-frame clones alone and lacks a portion of them. The sample has tens of thousands of clones, 85% to 90% seen once. The sequenced sample was CD4+ or CD8+ T cells sorted from blood, obtained in a trial of the OX40 agonist ivuxolimab. These receptors were taken from an adult with an advanced solid tumor such as melanoma, head and neck, liver or kidney cancer. Both conserved end residues are part of each CDR3. The order of the fields is D gene, V gene, CDR3 protein. A D gene is named only where the DNA matches it firmly.

d_gene: TRBD1; v_gene: TRBV29-1; CDR3aa: CSVLRTGLLFF
d_gene: -; v_gene: TRBV29-1; CDR3aa: CSVSGHSNTEAFF
d_gene: -; v_gene: TRBV19; CDR3aa: CASSTQGHYSNQPQHF
d_gene: TRBD2; v_gene: TRBV19; CDR3aa: CASSIGLANYYEQYF
d_gene: -; v_gene: TRBV19; CDR3aa: CASSRGLLAHQPQHF
d_gene: -; v_gene: TRBV7-9; CDR3aa: CASSLTDTQYF
d_gene: -; v_gene: TRBV4-3; CDR3aa: CASSRTPGGPDTGELFF
d_gene: TRBD2; v_gene: TRBV9; CDR3aa: CASSVEETSGGDTDTQYF
d_gene: -; v_gene: TRBV11-3; CDR3aa: CASSLDGDYEQYF
d_gene: -; v_gene: TRBV4-3; CDR3aa: CASSQGKQGSYGYTF
d_gene: TRBD2; v_gene: TRBV2; CDR3aa: CASEMGLAGSEQYF
d_gene: -; v_gene: TRBV27; CDR3aa: CASSFYGRGHLRETQYF
d_gene: -; v_gene: TRBV5-4; CDR3aa: CASSLVEGEQYF
d_gene: -; v_gene: TRBV7-2; CDR3aa: CATGGPRGLNSPLHF
d_gene: -; v_gene: TRBV7-9; CDR3aa: CASSLTETSPLHF
d_gene: -; v_gene: TRBV28; CDR3aa: CASSLGGAPTGNTIYF
d_gene: TRBD1; v_gene: TRBV28; CDR3aa: CASSLPTGGRNIQYF
d_gene: -; v_gene: TRBV19; CDR3aa: CASSLRKRTPKGNTIYF
d_gene: -; v_gene: TRBV7-9; CDR3aa: CASSSGNEVSNQPQHF
d_gene: TRBD1; v_gene: TRBV29-1; CDR3aa: CSVADRVEGEQYF
d_gene: -; v_gene: TRBV18; CDR3aa: CASSPPGAGNQPQHF
d_gene: -; v_gene: TRBV7-2; CDR3aa: CASSLSGARSGNTIYF
d_gene: -; v_gene: TRBV5-1; CDR3aa: CASSLEGGKVDEQYF
d_gene: -; v_gene: TRBV5-6; CDR3aa: CASGQLNTEAFF
d_gene: -; v_gene: TRBV13; CDR3aa: CASSLAGASHEQYF
d_gene: TRBD1; v_gene: TRBV7-9; CDR3aa: CASSRGTGYEQYF
d_gene: -; v_gene: TRBV7-3; CDR3aa: CASSLTSGETQYF
d_gene: -; v_gene: TRBV7-2; CDR3aa: CASALQGLETQYF
d_gene: -; v_gene: TRBV6-5; CDR3aa: CASSRGTYGYTF
d_gene: TRBD1; v_gene: TRBV9; CDR3aa: CASSVAPGGKSEAFF
d_gene: TRBD1; v_gene: TRBV18; CDR3aa: CASSPSTGGLSNQPQHF
d_gene: -; v_gene: TRBV11-2; CDR3aa: CASGPGLYNEQFF
d_gene: -; v_gene: TRBV5-5; CDR3aa: CASSSRVGAYEQYF
d_gene: -; v_gene: TRBV27; CDR3aa: CASSIGTSYNEQFF
d_gene: TRBD2; v_gene: TRBV5-4; CDR3aa: CASSPDLAGGGNEQFF
d_gene: TRBD2; v_gene: TRBV11-3; CDR3aa: CASSPSGSRDGELFF
d_gene: TRBD2; v_gene: TRBV30; CDR3aa: CAWSLAGGDEQYF
d_gene: -; v_gene: TRBV11-2; CDR3aa: CASSASHNSPLHF
d_gene: -; v_gene: TRBV5-1; CDR3aa: CASSFERGYDEQYF
d_gene: -; v_gene: TRBV11-2; CDR3aa: CASSLNKISYEQYF
d_gene: TRBD2; v_gene: TRBV19; CDR3aa: CASSIDLGSGGASEQFF
d_gene: -; v_gene: TRBV7-9; CDR3aa: CASNSGNGYTF
d_gene: -; v_gene: TRBV11-2; CDR3aa: CASGLGPLLSYEQYF
d_gene: -; v_gene: TRBV18; CDR3aa: CASSPGEQGGNTIYF
d_gene: -; v_gene: TRBV19; CDR3aa: CASSSLTGNTIYF